This T cell receptor beta chain was identified during a study of cytomegalovirus exposure and HLA in healthy donors. About the research overall: HLA-typed donors were the source of some 85 million unique TCRs, which an early data release held.

This PCR relied on a set of 60 Vbeta primers and 13 Jbeta primers. In the original workflow: Among the unique TCR beta chains that a later analysis counted, roughly 80 million in all, around 11 million were shared. Measured with immunoSEQ multiplex PCR; TCRdb has only the in-frame clones, and not every one. Clone size and V and J calls were adopted from that table, with D and trimming inferred from the DNA. The repertoire consists of about 150,000 clones, with roughly three quarters occurring once and the leading ten covering around 15%. The CDR3 is 15 residues long. J gave up 2 bases and V 0 bases, and 2 bases lay outside the gene matches. The germline gives CDR1 SGDLS, CDR2 YYNGEE. This clone has just a few counts.

The J gene is TRBJ2-1, the V gene TRBV9; 7 bases line up with TRBD2. The TCR sequence derives from a woman aged 40 to 49 in good health and CMV-seronegative. The sample was PBMCs. This CDR3 reads CASSVGGSTYNEQFF. In DNA form, the CDR3 reads TGTGCCAGCAGCGTAGGCGGGAGTACCTACAATGAGCAGTTCTTC.